This passage covers 19 T cell receptor beta chains from one sample sequenced in a study of T cells in Graves' hyperthyroidism and ophthalmopathy. RNA transcripts were the template for amplifying TCR beta CDR3 regions. The HTBI set primed first-round TCR CDR3 RT-PCR. TCRdb re-analysed the multiplex PCR reads in MiXCR, keeping a single row per CDR3 protein. The repertoire holds hundreds of thousands of distinct CDR3 sequences, with less than 25% as singletons. Sequencing was performed on blood. Receptors originate from a man between 25 and 39 years old with Graves' ophthalmopathy.

V gene TRBV6-1 combines with J gene TRBJ2-5; 8 bases match TRBD2. The CDR3 has 15 amino acids. J lost 5 bases, V lost 6 bases, and 11 bases had no gene match. Germline V gene lookup returns CDR1 MNHNS and CDR2 SASEGT. In DNA, the CDR3 is TGTGCCAGCAGGGGGGCTAGCGGGCCCGGGGAGACCCAGTACTTC. Translating gives CASRGASGPGETQYF.

The V gene is TRBV7-8, the J gene TRBJ2-2; 10 nucleotides line up with TRBD1. The CDR3 is made up of 17 amino acids. Trimming removed 5 bases from V and 4 bases from J; junction bases left unmatched: 10. In germline, CDR1 is SGHVS, CDR2 FQNEAQ. CDR3 bases: TGTGCCAGCAGCCAAGGGGGACAGGGGCGCAGCACCGGGGAGCTGTTTTTT. Amino acid sequence: CASSQGGQGRSTGELFF.

The gene calls are TRBV11-2 and TRBJ2-1; D may correspond to TRBD1 or TRBD2 (5 bases each). V lost 5 bases, J lost 9 bases, and 14 bases lay in between. Germline CDR1 SGHAT, CDR2 FQNNGV. The CDR3 contains 13 residues. The CDR3 sequence: CASSPSGTSEQFF. CDR3 nucleotide sequence: TGTGCCAGCAGCCCCTCCGGGACCTCTGAGCAGTTCTTC.

The V call is TRBV28, the J call TRBJ2-1; D ambiguous. CDR3 length equals 15 residues. Germline lookup yields CDR1 MDHEN and CDR2 SYDVKM. Trimming shortened V by 2 bases and J by 7 bases, and 15 bases separated the two germline ends. The CDR3 is CASSLRAKPRNEQFF. CDR3 nucleotides: TGTGCCAGCAGTTTAAGGGCAAAGCCAAGAAATGAGCAGTTCTTC.

A few counts support this clonotype. This chain uses TRBV18 with TRBJ2-2; D gene uncertain. In germline, CDR1 is KGHSH, CDR2 LQKENI. Deletions cut 1 base from V and 6 bases from J, with 15 bases between. This CDR3 spans 16 amino acids. The CDR3, as DNA: TGTGCCAGCTCACCACAGCGCTCGAAGTCGGCCGGGGAGCTGTTTTTT. Translated: CASSPQRSKSAGELFF.

This clonotype was counted between two and nine times. The chain couples TRBV28 to TRBJ2-1, with D possibly being TRBD1 or TRBD2 (6 bases each). Germline CDR1 and CDR2: MDHEN and SYDVKM. Trimming took off 8 bases at V and 7 bases at J, with 18 bases between the two ends. This CDR3 has 14 amino acids. CDR3 residues: CASAWGAGINEQFF. The CDR3 DNA follows: TGTGCCAGCGCATGGGGGGCGGGGATTAATGAGCAGTTCTTC. Together with reference TRBV28 and TRBJ2-1, the CDR3 gives the full variable domain: DVKVTQSSRYLVKRTGEKVFLECVQDMDHENMFWYRQDPGLGLRLIYFSYDVKMKEKGDIPEGYSVSREKKERFSLILESASTNQTSMYLCASAWGAGINEQFFGPGTRLTVL.

A few counts support this clonotype. This chain connects TRBV30 to TRBJ1-5; 8 bases map to TRBD1. The ends lost 2 bases at V and 4 bases at J; junction bases unmatched: 10. The CDR3 length is 16 residues. Germline CDR1 is GTSNPN and CDR2 is SVGIG (reference sequence). The CDR3 spells CAWSPNRQGNNQPQHF. DNA of the CDR3: TGTGCCTGGAGTCCTAATCGACAGGGGAATAATCAGCCCCAGCATTTT.

The V gene is TRBV28, the J gene TRBJ2-1; TRBD1 agrees at 7 bases. Unmatched junction bases numbered 8, after V lost 6 bases and J lost 0 bases. This CDR3 has 16 amino acids. Germline V gene sequence: CDR1 MDHEN, CDR2 SYDVKM. The CDR3 DNA follows: TGTGCCAGCAGAACAACAGGGGAGAGCTCCTACAATGAGCAGTTCTTC. The encoded protein is CASRTTGESSYNEQFF.

In this sample, this clonotype turned up a few times. The chain is built from TRBV12-3 or TRBV12-4 and TRBJ1-6, with 7 positions matching TRBD1. The J segment lost 9 bases and the V segment lost 6 bases, leaving 8 bases of the junction unmatched. The CDR3 sequence is 14 residues long. In nucleotides, the CDR3 is TGTGCCAGCAGGAGGGACAGATTAACTTCACCCCTCCACTTT. Its translation is CASRRDRLTSPLHF.

This chain uses TRBV20-1 with TRBJ2-2; TRBD2 matches at 9 bases. Losses at the gene ends were 3 bases for V and 6 bases for J; bases not matched to a gene: 11. This CDR3 comprises 16 residues. Per germline, CDR1 DFQATT and CDR2 SNEGSKA (reference sequence). CDR3 sequence: CSASASGIEWAGELFF. CDR3 DNA: TGCAGTGCTAGTGCTAGCGGGATTGAGTGGGCCGGGGAGCTGTTTTTT.

This clonotype was detected ten times or more. DNA of the CDR3: TGTGCCAGCCAGTCTTTGGGGGGGCATGGCTACACCTTC. This gives the protein CASQSLGGHGYTF. The J gene is TRBJ1-2, the V gene TRBV11-2; possible D gene TRBD1, 6 bases. The CDR3 extends over 13 amino acids. CDR1 SGHAT and CDR2 FQNNGV come from the germline V gene. The V gene lost 8 bases and the J gene lost 6 bases, with 16 bases spanning the gap.

This clonotype was seen repeatedly, ten times or more. The CDR3 coding sequence is TGTGCCAGCAGCCATTTGGGACAGGGTACCGGACACGAGCAGTACTTC. Translating gives CASSHLGQGTGHEQYF. The rearrangement uses TRBV3-1 and TRBJ2-7; 9 nucleotides align to TRBD1. Losses at the gene ends were 3 bases for V and 5 bases for J; bases not matched to a gene: 11. The CDR3 consists of 16 residues. Per germline, CDR1 LGHDT and CDR2 YNNKEL (reference sequence).

Notes on this clonotype: Compared with germline, one end of the junction differs, possibly owing to a read error. The chain employs TRBV6-2 or TRBV6-3 and TRBJ2-7; D may be TRBD2 (6 bases). The CDR3 sequence is 16 residues long. Germline lookup yields CDR1 MNHEY and CDR2 SVGEGT. The CDR3 DNA is TGTGCCAGCAGTACACCCTTTGCGGGACCGGCCCGGGAGCAGAACTTC. Encoded protein: CASSTPFAGPAREQNF.

This clonotype showed up many times. The J gene is TRBJ1-1, the V gene TRBV5-1; tentative D call: TRBD1 (5 bases). Germline CDR1 and CDR2: SGHRS and YFSETQ. V shed 2 bases and J shed 2 bases, with 10 bases lying between them. This CDR3 comprises 14 residues. This CDR3 reads CASSFWQGNTEAFF. The CDR3 DNA reads as TGCGCCAGCAGCTTTTGGCAGGGCAACACTGAAGCTTTCTTT.

This clonotype was detected only a few times. The CDR3 bases are TGTGCCATCAGTCCTTCTCCGGGACTAGCGGGACCAAGCTCCTACGAGCAGTACTTC. It specifies CAISPSPGLAGPSSYEQYF. The chain joins TRBV10-3 to TRBJ2-7, with 13 positions matching TRBD2. Germline V lookup: CDR1 ENHRY, CDR2 SYGVKD. The CDR3 is 19 residues long. The V and J ends lost 5 bases and 0 bases, in that order; junction bases with no gene match: 13.

The J gene is TRBJ2-3, the V gene TRBV11-2; D is tentatively TRBD1 or TRBD2 (5 bases each). Germline V lookup: CDR1 SGHAT, CDR2 FQNNGV. CDR3 length: 15 amino acids. The ends were cut back, 5 bases at V and 4 bases at J, with 16 bases in the middle. The CDR3: CASSPTGPPPDTQYF. The DNA of the CDR3 is TGTGCCAGCAGCCCGACGGGGCCCCCCCCAGATACGCAGTATTTT.

A few counts support this clonotype. The V and J genes are TRBV5-6 and TRBJ2-5, with 9 bases fitting TRBD1. Germline V gene lookup returns CDR1 SGHDT and CDR2 YYEEEE. The V gene end was trimmed by 4 bases and the J gene end by 6 bases; junction bases not matched to a gene: 7. The CDR3 runs to 14 residues. In DNA, the CDR3 is TGTGCCAGCAGCCCCCGGACAGGGGTAAAGACCCAGTACTTC. It specifies CASSPRTGVKTQYF.

At least ten counts were recorded for this clonotype. The rearrangement joins TRBV3-1 to TRBJ2-7, with a tentative D call TRBD2 (6 bases). Germline loops: CDR1 LGHDT, CDR2 YNNKEL (reference sequence). The V and J ends lost 0 bases and 2 bases respectively, with 8 bases between them. CDR3 size: 14 residues. This chain's CDR3 is CASSQELAPYEQYF. DNA of the CDR3: TGTGCCAGCAGCCAAGAACTAGCCCCCTACGAGCAGTACTTC.

This chain joins TRBV24-1 and TRBJ2-1; 14 nucleotides match TRBD2. V dropped 4 bases and J dropped 9; count of bases not matched to a gene: 4. CDR3 length equals 15 residues. Germline-derived CDR1 and CDR2 are KGHDR and SFDVKD. This CDR3 is CATSEGLAGVGEQFF. The CDR3, as DNA: TGTGCCACCAGTGAGGGACTAGCGGGAGTCGGTGAGCAGTTCTTC.